Below are 8 T cell receptor beta chains sequenced from a single sample in a study of human T cells and chemical hapten exposure. As to time point: pre-sensitization, week 0. Treatment indicated: therapeutic diphenylcyclopropenone sensitization with weekly scalp DPC. TCRdb independently ran MiXCR on the RACE reads; one entry per CDR3 protein. Of about 51,000 distinct CDR3 sequences listed, about a tenth are singletons. The sample here was whole blood, taken in connection with sensitization to the hapten diphenylcyclopropenone (DPC). The source of these receptors is a woman in her thirties or forties with alopecia areata. Some clones in this sample may be carry-over from other donors' samples.

This clonotype was detected many times. CDR3 protein: CANSRGGNTEAFF. The CDR3, as DNA: TGTGCCAACTCTAGGGGGGGGAACACTGAAGCTTTCTTT. The chain is built from TRBV2 and TRBJ1-1; perhaps TRBD1 as D (6 bases). V lost 10 bases and J 1 base, leaving 13 bases between the germline ends. Germline V gene data show CDR1 as SNHLY and CDR2 as FYNNEI. The CDR3 extends over 13 amino acids. Full variable domain (rest looked up from reference TRBV2 and TRBJ1-1): EPEVTQTPSHQVTQMGQEVILRCVPISNHLYFYWYRQILGQKVEFLVSFYNNEISEKSEIFDDQFSVERPDGSNFTLKIRSTKLEDSAMYFCANSRGGNTEAFFGQGTRLTVV.

The gene calls are TRBV3-1 and TRBJ2-1, with 9 bases identical to TRBD2. Unmatched junction bases numbered 7, after V lost 1 base and J lost 6 bases. This CDR3 is 16 amino acids long. Germline V gene data show CDR1 as LGHDT and CDR2 as YNNKEL (reference sequence). This chain's CDR3 is CASSQGAGTSSNEQFF. The DNA of the CDR3 is TGTGCCAGCAGCCAAGGGGCCGGGACTAGCAGCAATGAGCAGTTCTTC.

This clonotype has ten or more counts. The rearrangement joins TRBV20-1 to TRBJ2-5; D is unclear. Per the germline V gene, CDR1 is DFQATT and CDR2 is SNEGSKA (reference sequence). This CDR3 comprises 11 residues. The V end lost 7 bases, the J end lost 1 base, and 7 bases lay between the germline ends. CDR3 sequence (DNA): TGCAGTGGGTCGGCCCAAGAGACCCAGTACTTC. This codes for CSGSAQETQYF.

This clonotype is medium-sized within its sample. The chain recombines TRBV20-1 with TRBJ2-3, with D perhaps matching TRBD2 (6 bases). Germline V gene sequence: CDR1 DFQATT, CDR2 SNEGSKA (reference sequence). V dropped 0 bases and J dropped 2 bases, with 9 bases sitting between them. CDR3 length: 14 amino acids. CDR3 residues: CSAREGGNTDTQYF. The CDR3, as DNA: TGCAGTGCTAGAGAGGGGGGAAACACAGATACGCAGTATTTT.

This clonotype was recorded many times. The V gene is TRBV2, the J gene TRBJ1-6; D uncertain. V lost 1 base and J 0 bases, leaving 7 bases between the germline ends. The CDR3 loop spans 16 amino acids. CDR1 and CDR2 (germline): SNHLY, FYNNEI. CDR3 in amino acids: CASSEGGISYNSPLHF. The CDR3 DNA sequence: TGTGCCAGCAGTGAAGGGGGAATCTCCTATAATTCACCCCTCCACTTT.

A few counts support this clonotype. The chain couples TRBV5-1 to TRBJ2-2, with D maybe TRBD1 (6 bases). V lost 4 bases to trimming and J lost 1 base, with 8 bases between them. The CDR3 extends over 14 amino acids. Germline CDR1 and CDR2: SGHRS and YFSETQ. The CDR3 bases are TGCGCCAGCAGCGTACAGGGGAACACCGGGGAGCTGTTTTTT. Its protein product is CASSVQGNTGELFF.

This clonotype was detected many times. The chain is built from TRBV6-2 or TRBV6-3 and TRBJ2-7, with TRBD1 identical over 9 bases. The CDR3 extends over 14 amino acids. The V and J ends lost 6 bases and 6 bases, in that order; junction bases with no gene match: 9. Germline values: CDR1 MNHEY, CDR2 SVGEGT. The DNA for the CDR3 is TGTGCCAGCAGCACCGGGACAGGGCTACGCGAGCAGTACTTC. Encoded protein: CASSTGTGLREQYF.

This clonotype was recorded at least ten times. The gene calls are TRBV21-1 and TRBJ1-3; the table gives TRBD1 as D, unverified against the DNA. TRBV21-1 has pseudogene status. This CDR3 is 20 amino acids long. The CDR3 sequence: CASSNQRDREKKGSGNTIYF. The CDR3 DNA reads TGTGCCAGCAGCAATCAACGGGACAGGGAGAAAAAGGGCTCTGGAAACACCATATATTTT.